One and the same sample provided the 5 T cell receptor beta chains below, sequenced in a study of T-cell memory formation after mild COVID-19. TCRdb processed the 5' RACE reads anew with MiXCR; each CDR3 protein has one entry. Found here are nearly 110,000 distinct CDR3 sequences, 14% of them singletons; the top ten hold around 43%. Source material: PBMCs or a T cell subset sorted from them (not recorded which). These TCRs come from a man aged 18 to 30 who had mild COVID-19 (a few samples of this study predate the infection). Cell type and time point are not known.

This clonotype has more than one count but fewer than ten. The chain recombines TRBV20-1 with TRBJ2-1; either TRBD1 or TRBD2 may fit D (5 bases each). From germline, CDR1 is DFQATT and CDR2 SNEGSKA (reference sequence). This CDR3 contains 17 residues. Trimming stripped 7 bases from V and 4 bases from J, with 26 bases between. CDR3 amino acids: CSGAGSGFGGAYNEQFF. CDR3 sequence (DNA): TGCAGTGGAGCCGGGTCCGGCTTTGGGGGAGCGTACAATGAGCAGTTCTTC.

The chain has TRBV9 and TRBJ1-2, with a tentative D call TRBD1 (5 bases). This CDR3 has 14 amino acids. V was cut by 0 bases and J by 8 bases, with 14 bases left in between. CDR1 SGDLS and CDR2 YYNGEE come from the germline V gene. The CDR3 reads CASSVGAGTQGYTF. CDR3 sequence (DNA): TGTGCCAGCAGCGTAGGAGCCGGGACTCAAGGCTACACCTTC.

This clonotype has a handful of counts. The chain uses TRBV6-6 and TRBJ2-5, with 7 bases aligning to TRBD1. The CDR3 totals 14 residues. Germline-derived CDR1 and CDR2 are MNHNY and SVGAGI (reference sequence). Trimming cost V 5 bases and J 2 bases; bases outside gene matches: 5. The chain's CDR3 is CASSNWDRQETQYF. The DNA for the CDR3 is TGTGCCAGCAGTAACTGGGACAGACAAGAGACCCAGTACTTC.

This clonotype appeared a few times. V usage is TRBV15 and J usage is TRBJ1-6; D ambiguous. This CDR3 has 14 amino acids. V dropped 5 bases and J dropped 9 bases, with 14 bases sitting between them. Germline CDR1 is LNHNV and CDR2 is YYDKDF (reference sequence). CDR3 in DNA: TGTGCCACCAGCTCCGCGCGGGAGGGTTCACCCCTCCACTTT. It yields the protein CATSSAREGSPLHF. The variable domain in full, with the rest retrieved from reference TRBV15 and TRBJ1-6, is DAMVIQNPRYQVTQFGKPVTLSCSQTLNHNVMYWYQQKSSQAPKLLFHYYDKDFNNEADTPDNFQSRRPNTSFCFLDIRSPGLGDTAMYLCATSSAREGSPLHFGNGTRLTVT.

This clonotype occurred a few times. The chain recombines TRBV7-8 with TRBJ2-2; the match to TRBD2 covers 10 bases. Germline CDR1 reads SGHVS; CDR2 reads FQNEAQ. The CDR3 has 13 residues. The J segment lost 7 bases and the V segment lost 10 bases, leaving 6 bases of the junction unmatched. The CDR3 sequence: CATERGGYGELFF. As DNA, the CDR3 is TGTGCCACAGAGCGGGGGGGCTACGGGGAGCTGTTTTTT. The full variable domain, its missing parts supplied by reference TRBV7-8 and TRBJ2-2, is GAGVSQSPRYKVAKRGQDVALRCDPISGHVSLFWYQQALGQGPEFLTYFQNEAQLDKSGLPSDRFFAERPEGSVSTLKIQRTQQEDSAVYLCATERGGYGELFFGEGSRLTVL.